A selection of T cell receptor beta chains follows, all from one sample in a study of shared clonotypes between healthy human individuals. Sequenced by immunoSEQ multiplex PCR; TCRdb stores in-frame clones only, minus some. The data hold roughly 2.1 million clones, with 93% observed a single time. Source material: naive CD8+ T cells from PBMCs. Receptors originate from a man between 18 and 35 years old in good health. Some clones in this sample may be carry-over from other donors' samples. Both conserved end residues are trimmed from each CDR3.

V	J	CDR3
TRBV19	TRBJ2-7	ASSIARTAGFYEQY
TRBV9	TRBJ2-2	ASSGLAATNTGELF
TRBV5-1	TRBJ2-7	ASSLEDRGSDEQY
TRBV13	TRBJ2-5	ASSLGGVGEETQY
TRBV7-2	TRBJ1-1	ASSLARGGVNTEAF
TRBV27	TRBJ2-1	ASSRGLAGASRYNEQF
TRBV6-5	TRBJ2-7	ASSYSTGAYEQY
TRBV27	TRBJ2-2	ASSLSATGELF
TRBV10-3	TRBJ2-7	AISESERGQSEQY
TRBV15	TRBJ2-7	ATSRPPQGNYEQY
TRBV7-2	TRBJ1-2	ASSLGRGGGYT
TRBV6-1	TRBJ2-7	ASTTRTGWYEQY
TRBV4-1	TRBJ1-1	ASSQEAGRLDTEAF
TRBV4-1	TRBJ2-7	ASSQYRDTEQY
TRBV27	TRBJ1-1	ASAGGEITEAF
TRBV9	TRBJ2-7	ASSVGTVRDEQY
TRBV18	TRBJ2-1	ASSPDSGWGQF
TRBV4-3	TRBJ2-5	ASSPTPSGIQETQY
TRBV27	TRBJ1-1	ASSLTGSNTEAF
TRBV4-3	TRBJ2-1	ASSQGSEQF
TRBV9	TRBJ1-2	ASRGPGSDQDYGYT